A selection of T cell receptor beta chains follows, all from one sample in a study of T cells expressing NK-cell markers. TCRdb reprocessed the 5' RACE reads, keeping one entry per CDR3 protein, no DNA. In all, the sample yields some 280,000 distinct CDR3 sequences. The sequenced sample was blood T cells: a sorted CD56 or NKG2C T cell subset, CD4+ or CD8+ T cells, or bulk PBMC T cells (not recorded which). Source of these receptors: a man aged 18 to 29 in good health. Both conserved end residues are part of each CDR3.

TRBJ1-2	TRBV5-4	CASIRDGNYGYTF
TRBJ2-5	TRBV7-8	CASSQMARETQYF
TRBJ2-1	TRBV12-3/TRBV12-4	CASRGLALNEQFF
TRBJ2-6	TRBV6-5	CASSYSARGRFPGANVLTF
TRBJ2-2	TRBV20-1	CSARLAGRDTGELFF
TRBJ2-3	TRBV12-3/TRBV12-4	CASTNRQGHTDTQYF
TRBJ2-7	TRBV2	CASSLDGQAGQYF
TRBJ2-5	TRBV5-1	CATLEIPGTKRPQYF
TRBJ2-7	TRBV4-2	CASSQDSQSYEQYF
TRBJ1-1	TRBV6-1	CASRGETGLREAFF
TRBJ2-5	TRBV27	CASSRDRGVQETQYF
TRBJ1-2	TRBV6-2/TRBV6-3	CASNYESNYGYTF
TRBJ2-5	TRBV10-3	CAIRPRDQETQYF
TRBJ2-7	TRBV7-9	CASSLLANSYEQYF
TRBJ2-5	TRBV18	CASSRVDRQETQYF
TRBJ1-1	TRBV7-3	CASSLTGAMNTEAFF
TRBJ1-6	TRBV12-3/TRBV12-4	CASSLRGMWDSPLHF
TRBJ1-4	TRBV15	CATSIGTGGEKLFF
TRBJ2-5	TRBV10-3	CAISDQETQYF
TRBJ2-7	TRBV12-3/TRBV12-4	CASSRQGPVYEQYF
TRBJ2-5	TRBV24-1	CATSDPWMEETQYF
TRBJ1-5	TRBV20-1	CSAKVTQDLNQPQHF
TRBJ2-3	TRBV5-4	CASSPESGRNIDTQYF
TRBJ2-3	TRBV3-1	CASSPGRGESDTQYF
TRBJ2-1	TRBV25-1	CASSEYKGLAGASEQFF
TRBJ2-5	TRBV12-3/TRBV12-4	CASTKGDRGETQYF
TRBJ2-3	TRBV5-4	CASSKRDRTDTQYF
TRBJ2-5	TRBV4-3	CASSQEPGPGRAETQYF